Listed below are T cell receptor beta chains from one sample, sequenced in a study of CD8+ T cells in alopecia areata. Clones were sequenced by immunoSEQ multiplex PCR, and TCRdb holds only the in-frame ones, with some missing. The sample shows fewer than 250,000 clones, less than 65% of them seen only once. The starting material was CD4+ T cells sorted from blood, obtained at week 24, from a patient treated with tofacitinib. Source of these receptors: a human donor with alopecia areata. Both conserved end residues are part of each CDR3. D genes are given only for firm matches. Where a row states a size, it is once, few, many or the class of an expanded clone; other rows omit it.

abundance	j_gene	d_gene	v_gene	CDR3aa	CDR3nt
once	TRBJ2-5	NA	TRBV2	CASNALGGEETQYF	TGTGCCAGCAACGCCCTGGGCGGCGAAGAGACCCAGTACTTC
few	TRBJ1-5	NA	TRBV5-1	CASSALSGQPQHF	TGCGCCAGCAGCGCCCTTTCGGGTCAGCCCCAGCATTTT
NA	TRBJ1-2	NA	TRBV27	CASSPHIANYGYTF	TGTGCCAGCAGTCCCCACATAGCTAACTATGGCTACACCTTC
NA	TRBJ1-1	TRBD1	TRBV30	CAYTGGHTEAFF	TGTGCCTATACAGGGGGGCACACTGAAGCTTTCTTT
NA	TRBJ2-7	NA	TRBV29-1	CSGGDTYEQYF	TGCAGCGGCGGTGATACCTACGAGCAGTACTTC
NA	TRBJ2-3	NA	TRBV10-2	CASSSPGSGTQYF	TGCGCCAGCAGTTCCCCAGGTAGCGGTACGCAGTATTTT
NA	TRBJ1-1	NA	TRBV30	CAWSAGSTTEAFF	TGTGCCTGGAGTGCGGGGTCGACCACTGAAGCTTTCTTT
NA	TRBJ2-7	NA	TRBV4-3	CASSQGAGGGMVSYEQYF	TGCGCCAGCAGCCAAGGAGCAGGAGGAGGGATGGTCTCCTACGAGCAGTACTTC
NA	TRBJ1-2	NA	TRBV10-3	CAISETSYGYTF	TGTGCCATCAGTGAGACGTCCTATGGCTACACCTTC
NA	TRBJ1-5	NA	TRBV30	CAWRVPGQNQPQHF	TGTGCCTGGAGGGTACCGGGACAAAATCAGCCCCAGCATTTT
NA	TRBJ1-2	NA	TRBV6-5	CASTRGTNGYTF	TGTGCCAGCACCCGGGGAACGAATGGCTACACCTTC
once	TRBJ1-2	NA	TRBV30	CAWSGLTPGYGYTF	TGTGCCTGGAGTGGGTTGACTCCCGGCTATGGCTACACCTTC